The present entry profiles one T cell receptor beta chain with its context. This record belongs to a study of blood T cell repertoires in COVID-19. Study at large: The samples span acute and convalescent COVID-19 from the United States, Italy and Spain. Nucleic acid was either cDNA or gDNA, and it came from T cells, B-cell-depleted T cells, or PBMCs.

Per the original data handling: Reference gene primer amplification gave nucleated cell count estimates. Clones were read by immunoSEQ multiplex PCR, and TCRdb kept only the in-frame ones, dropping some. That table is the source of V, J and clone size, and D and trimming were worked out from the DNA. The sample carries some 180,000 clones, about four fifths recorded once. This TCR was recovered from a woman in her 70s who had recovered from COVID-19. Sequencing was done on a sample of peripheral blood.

Here the CDR3 DNA reads TGCGCCAGCAGCCGGACAGGGGTGGGCACTGAAGCTTTCTTT. Amino acids: CASSRTGVGTEAFF. This chain connects TRBV5-1 to TRBJ1-1; TRBD1 agrees at 9 bases. V gave up 4 bases and J gave up 4 bases; unmatched junction bases: 5. The CDR3 spans 14 residues. CDR1 is SGHRS and CDR2 is YFSETQ in the germline V gene.